The source of this TCR beta chain is a study of T cells in Graves' hyperthyroidism and ophthalmopathy. Study details: Peripheral blood draws took place at initial diagnosis, ahead of any treatment.

This clonotype was recorded at least ten times. Its antigen remains unknown. Study findings and constraints: Most expanded thyroid clonotypes above 0.001 recurred in blood. The model foresaw ophthalmopathy a median around 6 months prior to onset.

Between the trimmed V and J ends, which lost 2 bases and 9 bases, there was a span of 9 bases. The CDR3 has 12 residues. Germline CDR1 and CDR2: MDHEN and SYDVKM. Clinical symptoms, serum thyroxine and TRAb, thyroid ultrasound and orbital computed tomography were used for the diagnoses. Authors of the study amplified TCR beta CDR3 regions from RNA transcripts. Primed by the HTBI set, a first-round RT-PCR was run on the TCR CDR3. TCRdb reanalysed the multiplex PCR reads using MiXCR and keeps one entry per CDR3 protein. The data show under 600,000 distinct CDR3 sequences, 15% to 20% seen once. The TCR sequence derives from a middle-aged woman with Graves' ophthalmopathy. The chain recombines TRBV28 with TRBJ2-3; D ambiguous. The sample comprised blood. The CDR3 coding sequence is TGTGCCAGCAGTTTAAGGTTTAGGACGCAGTATTTT. Residues: CASSLRFRTQYF. Together with reference TRBV28 and TRBJ2-3, the CDR3 gives the full variable domain: DVKVTQSSRYLVKRTGEKVFLECVQDMDHENMFWYRQDPGLGLRLIYFSYDVKMKEKGDIPEGYSVSREKKERFSLILESASTNQTSMYLCASSLRFRTQYFGPGTRLTVL.